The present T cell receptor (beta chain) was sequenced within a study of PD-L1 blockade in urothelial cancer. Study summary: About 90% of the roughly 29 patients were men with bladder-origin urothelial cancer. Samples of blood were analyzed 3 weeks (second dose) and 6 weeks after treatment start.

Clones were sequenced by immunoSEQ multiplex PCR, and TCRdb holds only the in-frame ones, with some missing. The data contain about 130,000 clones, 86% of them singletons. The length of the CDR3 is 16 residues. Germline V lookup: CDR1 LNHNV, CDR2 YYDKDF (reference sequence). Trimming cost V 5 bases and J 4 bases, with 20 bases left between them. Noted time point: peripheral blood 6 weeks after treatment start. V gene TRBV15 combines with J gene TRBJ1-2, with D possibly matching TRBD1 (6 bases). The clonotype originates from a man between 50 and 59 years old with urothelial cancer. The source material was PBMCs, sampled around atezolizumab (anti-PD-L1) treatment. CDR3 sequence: CATSDYKDRDTYGYTF. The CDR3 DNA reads TGTGCCACCAGCGACTACAAAGACCGGGACACCTATGGCTACACCTTC.